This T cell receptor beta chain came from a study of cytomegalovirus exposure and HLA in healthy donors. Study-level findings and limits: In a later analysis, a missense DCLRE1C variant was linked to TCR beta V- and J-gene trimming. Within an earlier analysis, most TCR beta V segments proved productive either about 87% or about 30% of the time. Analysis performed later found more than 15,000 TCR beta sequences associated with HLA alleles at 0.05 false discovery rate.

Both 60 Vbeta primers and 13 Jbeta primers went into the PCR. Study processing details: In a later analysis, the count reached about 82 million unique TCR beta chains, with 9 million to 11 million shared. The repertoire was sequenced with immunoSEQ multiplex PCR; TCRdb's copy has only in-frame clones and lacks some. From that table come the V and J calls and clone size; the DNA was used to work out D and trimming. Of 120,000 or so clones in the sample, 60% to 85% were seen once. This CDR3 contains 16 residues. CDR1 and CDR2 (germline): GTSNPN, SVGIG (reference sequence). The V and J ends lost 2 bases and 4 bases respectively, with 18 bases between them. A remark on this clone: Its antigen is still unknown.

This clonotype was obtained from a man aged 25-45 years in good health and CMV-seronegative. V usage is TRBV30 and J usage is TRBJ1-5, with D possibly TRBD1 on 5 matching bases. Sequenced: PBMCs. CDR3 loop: CAWSLPGTAGNQPQHF. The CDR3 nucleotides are TGTGCCTGGAGTCTACCCGGGACTGCGGGGAATCAGCCCCAGCATTTT.